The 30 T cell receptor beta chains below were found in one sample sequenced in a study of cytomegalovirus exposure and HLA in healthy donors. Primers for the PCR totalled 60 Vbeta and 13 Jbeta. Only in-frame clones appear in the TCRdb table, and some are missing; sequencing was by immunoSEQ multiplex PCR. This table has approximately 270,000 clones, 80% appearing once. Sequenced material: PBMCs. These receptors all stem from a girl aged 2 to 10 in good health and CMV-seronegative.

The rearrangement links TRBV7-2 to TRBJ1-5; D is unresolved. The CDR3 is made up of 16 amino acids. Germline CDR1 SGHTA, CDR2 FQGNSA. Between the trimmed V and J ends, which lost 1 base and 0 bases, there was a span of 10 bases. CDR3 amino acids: CASSLGHFGSNQPQHF. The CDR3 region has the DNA TGTGCCAGCAGCTTAGGACATTTTGGTAGCAATCAGCCCCAGCATTTT.

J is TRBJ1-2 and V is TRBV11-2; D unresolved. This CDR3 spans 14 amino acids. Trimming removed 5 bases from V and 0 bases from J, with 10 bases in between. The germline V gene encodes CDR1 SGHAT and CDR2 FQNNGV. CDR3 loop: CASSPLTANYGYTF. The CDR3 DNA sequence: TGTGCCAGCAGCCCCCTTACGGCTAACTATGGCTACACCTTC.

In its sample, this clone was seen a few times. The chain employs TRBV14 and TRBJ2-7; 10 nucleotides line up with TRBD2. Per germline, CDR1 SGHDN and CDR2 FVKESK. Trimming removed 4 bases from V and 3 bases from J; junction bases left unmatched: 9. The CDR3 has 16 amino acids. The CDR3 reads CASSRAGTSDYYEQYF. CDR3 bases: TGTGCCAGCAGCCGTGCCGGGACTAGCGATTACTACGAGCAGTACTTC.

The DNA for the CDR3 is TGTGCCAGCAGGACAGCGTTGGGGAATAATTCACCCCTCCACTTT. Residues: CASRTALGNNSPLHF. The rearrangement joins TRBV28 to TRBJ1-6; the D gene is possibly TRBD1 (5 bases). Trimming cost V 6 bases and J 5 bases, with 14 bases left between them. There are 15 residues in the CDR3. Germline V gene sequence: CDR1 MDHEN, CDR2 SYDVKM. Variable domain in full (rest from reference TRBV28 and TRBJ1-6): DVKVTQSSRYLVKRTGEKVFLECVQDMDHENMFWYRQDPGLGLRLIYFSYDVKMKEKGDIPEGYSVSREKKERFSLILESASTNQTSMYLCASRTALGNNSPLHFGNGTRLTVT.

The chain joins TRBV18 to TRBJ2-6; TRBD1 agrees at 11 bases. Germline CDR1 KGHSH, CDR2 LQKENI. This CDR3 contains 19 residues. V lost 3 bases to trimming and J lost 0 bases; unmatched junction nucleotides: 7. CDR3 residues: CASSPWTGGGTSGANVLTF. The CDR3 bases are TGTGCCAGCTCACCGTGGACAGGGGGCGGGACCTCTGGGGCCAACGTCCTGACTTTC. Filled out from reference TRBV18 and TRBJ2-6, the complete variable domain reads NAGVMQNPRHLVRRRGQEARLRCSPMKGHSHVYWYRQLPEEGLKFMVYLQKENIIDESGMPKERFSAEFPKEGPSILRIQQVVRGDSAAYFCASSPWTGGGTSGANVLTFGAGSRLTVL.

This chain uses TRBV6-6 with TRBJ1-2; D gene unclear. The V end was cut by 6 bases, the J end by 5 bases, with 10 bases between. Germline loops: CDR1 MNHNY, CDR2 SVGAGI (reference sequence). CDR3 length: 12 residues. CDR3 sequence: CASSSGLYGYTF. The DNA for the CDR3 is TGTGCCAGCAGCTCAGGACTGTATGGCTACACCTTC.

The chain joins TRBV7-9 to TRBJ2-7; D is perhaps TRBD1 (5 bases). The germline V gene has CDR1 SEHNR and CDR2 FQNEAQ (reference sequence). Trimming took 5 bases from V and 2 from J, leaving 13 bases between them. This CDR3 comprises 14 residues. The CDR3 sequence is CASSPRTRPYEQYF. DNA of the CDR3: TGTGCCAGCAGCCCCCGGACACGTCCCTACGAGCAGTACTTC. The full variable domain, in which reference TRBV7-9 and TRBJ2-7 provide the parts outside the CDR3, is DTGVSQNPRHKITKRGQNVTFRCDPISEHNRLYWYRQTLGQGPEFLTYFQNEAQLEKSRLLSDRFSAERPKGSFSTLEIQRTEQGDSAMYLCASSPRTRPYEQYFGPGTRLTVT.

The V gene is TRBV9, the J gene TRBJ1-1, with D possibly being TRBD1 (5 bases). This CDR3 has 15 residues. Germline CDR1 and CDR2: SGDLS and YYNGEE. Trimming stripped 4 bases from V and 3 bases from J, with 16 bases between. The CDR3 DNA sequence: TGTGCCAGCAGCCGGAAGGGGTGGGAGGACACTGAAGCTTTCTTT. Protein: CASSRKGWEDTEAFF.

The CDR3 loop is CASSSLPGDHNNEQFF. The DNA for the CDR3 is TGTGCCAGCAGCTCGCTACCGGGAGACCACAACAATGAGCAGTTCTTC. The chain joins TRBV11-1 to TRBJ2-1, with D possibly TRBD2 on 6 matching bases. CDR1 and CDR2 from the germline V gene are SGHAT and FQDESV (reference sequence). The V gene lost 4 bases and the J gene lost 5 bases, with 18 bases spanning the gap. This CDR3 has 16 residues.

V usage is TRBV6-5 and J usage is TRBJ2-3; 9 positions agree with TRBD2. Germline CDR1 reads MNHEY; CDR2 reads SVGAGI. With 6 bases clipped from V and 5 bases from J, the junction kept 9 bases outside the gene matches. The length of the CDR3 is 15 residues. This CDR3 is CASREIAGAGDTQYF. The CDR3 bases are TGTGCCAGCAGAGAGATAGCGGGAGCGGGAGATACGCAGTATTTT.

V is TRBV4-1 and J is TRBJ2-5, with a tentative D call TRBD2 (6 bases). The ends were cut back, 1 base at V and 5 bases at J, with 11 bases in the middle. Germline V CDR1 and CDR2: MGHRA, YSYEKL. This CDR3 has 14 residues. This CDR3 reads CASSQVPGDETQYF. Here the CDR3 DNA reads TGCGCCAGCAGCCAAGTCCCGGGGGATGAGACCCAGTACTTC.

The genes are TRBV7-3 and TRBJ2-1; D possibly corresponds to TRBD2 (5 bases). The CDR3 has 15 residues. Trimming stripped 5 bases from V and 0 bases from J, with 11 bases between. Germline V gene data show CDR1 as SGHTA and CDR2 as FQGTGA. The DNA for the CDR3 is TGTGCCAGCAGCCGAGCGGCGAGCTCCTACAATGAGCAGTTCTTC. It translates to CASSRAASSYNEQFF.

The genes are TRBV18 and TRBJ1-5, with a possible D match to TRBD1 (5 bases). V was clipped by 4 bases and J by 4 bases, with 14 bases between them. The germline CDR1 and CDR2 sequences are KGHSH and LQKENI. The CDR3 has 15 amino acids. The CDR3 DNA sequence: TGTGCCAGCTCACTCAGGGCCAGTAGGAATCAGCCCCAGCATTTT. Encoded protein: CASSLRASRNQPQHF.

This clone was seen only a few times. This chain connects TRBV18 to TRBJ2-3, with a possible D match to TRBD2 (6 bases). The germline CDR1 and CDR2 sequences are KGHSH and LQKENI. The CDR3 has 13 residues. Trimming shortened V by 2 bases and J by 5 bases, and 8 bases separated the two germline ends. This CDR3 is CASSPTRGDTQYF. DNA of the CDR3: TGTGCCAGCTCACCAACGCGGGGAGATACGCAGTATTTT.

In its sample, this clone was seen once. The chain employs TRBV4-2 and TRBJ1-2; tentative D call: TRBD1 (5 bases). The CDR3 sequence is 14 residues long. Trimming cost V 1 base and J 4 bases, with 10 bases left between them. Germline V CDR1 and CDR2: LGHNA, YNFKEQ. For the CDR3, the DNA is TGTGCCAGCAGCCAAGTAGTTACAGGCTATGGCTACACCTTC. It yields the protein CASSQVVTGYGYTF.

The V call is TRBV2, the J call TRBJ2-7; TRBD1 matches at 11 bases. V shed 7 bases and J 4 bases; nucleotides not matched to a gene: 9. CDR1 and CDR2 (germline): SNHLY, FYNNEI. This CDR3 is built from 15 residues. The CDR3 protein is CASTPDRGLMYEQYF. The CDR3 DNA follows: TGTGCCAGCACCCCGGACAGGGGGCTCATGTACGAGCAGTACTTC.

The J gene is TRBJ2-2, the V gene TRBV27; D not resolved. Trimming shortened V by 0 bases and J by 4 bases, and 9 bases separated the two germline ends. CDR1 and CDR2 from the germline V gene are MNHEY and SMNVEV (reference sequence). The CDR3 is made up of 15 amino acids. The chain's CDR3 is CASSLSEPVTGELFF. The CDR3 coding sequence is TGTGCCAGCAGTTTATCGGAGCCTGTCACCGGGGAGCTGTTTTTT.

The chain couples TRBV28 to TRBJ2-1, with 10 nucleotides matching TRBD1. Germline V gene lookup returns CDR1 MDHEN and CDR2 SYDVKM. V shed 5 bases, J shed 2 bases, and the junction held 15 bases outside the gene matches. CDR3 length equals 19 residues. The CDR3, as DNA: TGTGCCAGCAGTCCGCCGGACAGGGGGAGGCAAAACCCCTACAATGAGCAGTTCTTC. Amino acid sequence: CASSPPDRGRQNPYNEQFF. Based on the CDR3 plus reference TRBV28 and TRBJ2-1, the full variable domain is DVKVTQSSRYLVKRTGEKVFLECVQDMDHENMFWYRQDPGLGLRLIYFSYDVKMKEKGDIPEGYSVSREKKERFSLILESASTNQTSMYLCASSPPDRGRQNPYNEQFFGPGTRLTVL.

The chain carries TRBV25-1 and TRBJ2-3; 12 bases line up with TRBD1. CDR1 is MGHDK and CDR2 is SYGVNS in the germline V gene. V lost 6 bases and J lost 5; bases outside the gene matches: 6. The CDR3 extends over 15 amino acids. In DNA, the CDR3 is TGTGCCAGCAGGCAAGGGACAGGGGGCATAGATACGCAGTATTTT. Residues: CASRQGTGGIDTQYF.

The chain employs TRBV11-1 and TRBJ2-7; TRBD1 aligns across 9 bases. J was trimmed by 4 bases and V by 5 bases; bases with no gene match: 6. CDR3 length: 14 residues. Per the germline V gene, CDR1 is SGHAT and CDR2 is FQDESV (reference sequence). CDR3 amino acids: CASSPGTGKYEQYF. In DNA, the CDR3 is TGTGCCAGCAGCCCCGGGACAGGGAAATACGAGCAGTACTTC.

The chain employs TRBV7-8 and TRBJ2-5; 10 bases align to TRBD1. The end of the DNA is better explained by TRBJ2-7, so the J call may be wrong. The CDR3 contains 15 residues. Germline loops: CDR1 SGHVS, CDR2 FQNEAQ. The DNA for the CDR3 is TGTGCCAGCAGCTCGCGCCGGGACAGGGGTTACGAGCAGTACTTC. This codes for CASSSRRDRGYEQYF.

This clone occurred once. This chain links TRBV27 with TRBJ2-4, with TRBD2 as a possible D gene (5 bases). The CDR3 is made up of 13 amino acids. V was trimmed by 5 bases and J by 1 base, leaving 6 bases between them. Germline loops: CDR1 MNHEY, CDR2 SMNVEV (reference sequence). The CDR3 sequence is CASSPGAKNIQYF. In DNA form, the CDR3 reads TGTGCCAGCAGTCCGGGGGCCAAAAACATTCAGTACTTC.

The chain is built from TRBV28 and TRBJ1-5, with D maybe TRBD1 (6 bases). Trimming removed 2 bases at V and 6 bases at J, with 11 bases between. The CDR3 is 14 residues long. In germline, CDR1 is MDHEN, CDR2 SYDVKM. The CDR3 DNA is TGTGCCAGCAGTTTACTTAAAGGGGGTCAGCCCCAGCATTTT. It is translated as CASSLLKGGQPQHF. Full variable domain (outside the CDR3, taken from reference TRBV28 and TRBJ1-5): DVKVTQSSRYLVKRTGEKVFLECVQDMDHENMFWYRQDPGLGLRLIYFSYDVKMKEKGDIPEGYSVSREKKERFSLILESASTNQTSMYLCASSLLKGGQPQHFGDGTRLSIL.

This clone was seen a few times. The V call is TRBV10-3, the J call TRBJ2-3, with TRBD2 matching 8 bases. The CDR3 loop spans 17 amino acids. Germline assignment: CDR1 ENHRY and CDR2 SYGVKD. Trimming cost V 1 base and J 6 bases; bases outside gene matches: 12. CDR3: CAISEYSSGGERDTQYF. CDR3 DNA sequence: TGTGCCATCAGTGAGTATTCAAGCGGGGGCGAAAGGGATACGCAGTATTTT.

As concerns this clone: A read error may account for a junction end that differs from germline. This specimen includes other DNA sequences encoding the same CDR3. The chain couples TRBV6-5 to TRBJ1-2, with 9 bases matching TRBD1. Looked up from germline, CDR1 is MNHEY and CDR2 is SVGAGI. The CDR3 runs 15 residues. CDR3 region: CASSYQTGGNYGYTF. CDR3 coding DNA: TGCGCCAGCAGTTACCAGACAGGGGGAAACTATGGCTACACCTTC.

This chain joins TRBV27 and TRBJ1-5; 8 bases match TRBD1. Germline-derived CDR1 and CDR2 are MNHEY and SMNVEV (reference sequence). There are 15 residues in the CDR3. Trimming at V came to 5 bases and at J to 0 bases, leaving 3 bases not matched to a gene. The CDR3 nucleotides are TGTGCCAGCAGTGGGACAGGCCCTAGCAATCAGCCCCAGCATTTT. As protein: CASSGTGPSNQPQHF.

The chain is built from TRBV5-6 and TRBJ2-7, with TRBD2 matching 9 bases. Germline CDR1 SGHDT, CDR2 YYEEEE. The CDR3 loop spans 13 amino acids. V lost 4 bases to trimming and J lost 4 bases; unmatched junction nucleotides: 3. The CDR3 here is CASSPGLAYEQYF. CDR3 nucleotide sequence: TGTGCCAGCAGCCCCGGACTAGCGTACGAGCAGTACTTC.

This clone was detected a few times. CDR3 loop: CASSWGLFVTQYF. The CDR3 coding sequence is TGTGCCAGCAGCTGGGGACTCTTTGTTACGCAGTATTTT. This chain joins TRBV28 and TRBJ2-3; D possibly corresponds to TRBD2 (6 bases). The CDR3 is made up of 13 amino acids. The V gene's germline CDR1 is MDHEN and CDR2 SYDVKM. Trimming pared 6 bases from V and 8 bases from J, leaving 15 bases between.

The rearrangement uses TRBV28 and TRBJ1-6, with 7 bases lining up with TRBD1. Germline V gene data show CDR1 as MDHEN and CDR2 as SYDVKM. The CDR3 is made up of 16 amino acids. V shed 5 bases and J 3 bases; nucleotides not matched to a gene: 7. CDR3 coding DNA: TGTGCCAGCAGTCCTACGACAGGGCGCTATAATTCACCCCTCCACTTT. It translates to CASSPTTGRYNSPLHF.

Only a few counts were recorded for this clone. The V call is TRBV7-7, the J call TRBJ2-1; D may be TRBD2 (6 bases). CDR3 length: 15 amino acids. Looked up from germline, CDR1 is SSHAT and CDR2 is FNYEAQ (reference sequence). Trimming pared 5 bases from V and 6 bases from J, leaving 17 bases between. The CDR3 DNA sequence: TGTGCCAGCAGCCCCCTTACGGGGGATGGCAATGAGCAGTTCTTC. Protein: CASSPLTGDGNEQFF.